This TCR beta chain was profiled in a study of CD8+ T cells in alopecia areata. At the level of the study: Oral tofacitinib, 5 to 10 mg twice daily, was given in an open-label trial. The tofacitinib course ran for 6 to 18 months and was followed by 6 months off drug.

Study-wide findings and caveats: Tofacitinib significantly brought down scalp clonality and expanded CD8+ clones among top 100. Elevated clonality characterized lesional scalp relative to normal scalp, particularly in alopecia totalis/universalis.

The treatment denotes: oral pan-JAK inhibitor, 5-10 mg twice daily. Reverse transcription of extracted RNA yielded cDNA, which provided the sequencing template. Clones were read by immunoSEQ multiplex PCR, and TCRdb kept only the in-frame ones, dropping some. The sample has about 97,000 clones, about 61% seen once. Remarks on this clone: Its cognate antigen is unknown.

The sample consisted of CD8+ T cells sorted from blood, taken between weeks 55 and 65, from a patient treated with tofacitinib. The TCR sequence derives from a human donor with alopecia areata.

The CDR3 sequence: CAWSVVNTEAFF. CDR3 nucleotide sequence: TGTGCCTGGAGTGTTGTGAACACTGAAGCTTTCTTT. J is TRBJ1-1 and V is TRBV30; D ambiguous. With 0 bases removed from V and 0 bases from J, the gap between germline ends came to 2 bases. CDR3 size: 12 residues. The germline V gene has CDR1 GTSNPN and CDR2 SVGIG (reference sequence).